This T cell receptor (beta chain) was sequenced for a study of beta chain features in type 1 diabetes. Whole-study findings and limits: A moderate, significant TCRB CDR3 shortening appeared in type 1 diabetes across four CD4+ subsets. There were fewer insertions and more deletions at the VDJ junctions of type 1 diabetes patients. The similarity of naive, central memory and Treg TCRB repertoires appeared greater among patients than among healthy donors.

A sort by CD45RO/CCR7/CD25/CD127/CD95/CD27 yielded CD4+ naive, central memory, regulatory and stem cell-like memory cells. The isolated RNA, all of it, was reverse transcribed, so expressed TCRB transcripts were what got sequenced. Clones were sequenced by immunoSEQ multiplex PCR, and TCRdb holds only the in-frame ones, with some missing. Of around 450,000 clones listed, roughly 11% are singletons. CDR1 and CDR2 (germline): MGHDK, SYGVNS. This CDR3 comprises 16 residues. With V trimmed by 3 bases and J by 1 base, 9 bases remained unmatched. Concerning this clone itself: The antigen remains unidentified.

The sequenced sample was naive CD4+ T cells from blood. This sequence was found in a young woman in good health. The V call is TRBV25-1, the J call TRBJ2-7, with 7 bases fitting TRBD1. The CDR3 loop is CASSEGFGGQSYEQYF. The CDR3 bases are TGTGCCAGCAGTGAGGGGTTTGGGGGACAGTCCTACGAGCAGTACTTC.